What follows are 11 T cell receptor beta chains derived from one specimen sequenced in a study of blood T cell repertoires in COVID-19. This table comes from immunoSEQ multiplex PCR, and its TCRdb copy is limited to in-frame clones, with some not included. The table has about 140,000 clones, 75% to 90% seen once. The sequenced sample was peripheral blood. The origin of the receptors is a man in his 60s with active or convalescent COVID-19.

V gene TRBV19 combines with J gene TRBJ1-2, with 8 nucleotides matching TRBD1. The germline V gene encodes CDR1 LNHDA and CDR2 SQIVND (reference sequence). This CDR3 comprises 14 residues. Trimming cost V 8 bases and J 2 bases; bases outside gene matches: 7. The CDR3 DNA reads TGTGCCAGTTCCTTCGACAGGGGCAACTATGGCTACACCTTC. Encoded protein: CASSFDRGNYGYTF.

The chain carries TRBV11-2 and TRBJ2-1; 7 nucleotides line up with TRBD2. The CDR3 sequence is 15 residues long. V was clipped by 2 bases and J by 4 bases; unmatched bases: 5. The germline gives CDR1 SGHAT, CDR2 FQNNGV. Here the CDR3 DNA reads TGTGCCAGCAGCTTAAGCGGGACTCTTTACAATGAGCAGTTCTTC. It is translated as CASSLSGTLYNEQFF.

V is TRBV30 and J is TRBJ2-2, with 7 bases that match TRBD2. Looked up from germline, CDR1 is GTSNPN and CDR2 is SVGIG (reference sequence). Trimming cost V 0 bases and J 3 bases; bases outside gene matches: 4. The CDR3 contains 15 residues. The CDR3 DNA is TGTGCCTGGAGTGTGCGGGGGAGGGACACCGGGGAGCTGTTTTTT. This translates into CAWSVRGRDTGELFF.

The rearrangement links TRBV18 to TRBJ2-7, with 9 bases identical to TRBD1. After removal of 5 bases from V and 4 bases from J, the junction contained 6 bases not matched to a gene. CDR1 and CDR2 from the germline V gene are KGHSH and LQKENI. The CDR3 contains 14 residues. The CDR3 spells CASSWDRVTYEQYF. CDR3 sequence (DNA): TGTGCCAGCTCATGGGACAGGGTAACATACGAGCAGTACTTC.

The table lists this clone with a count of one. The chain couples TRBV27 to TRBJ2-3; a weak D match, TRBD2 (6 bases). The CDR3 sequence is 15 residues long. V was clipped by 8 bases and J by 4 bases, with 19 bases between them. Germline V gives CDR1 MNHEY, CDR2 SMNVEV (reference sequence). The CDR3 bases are TGTGCCAGCTCCAGCGGGCTAGCGAGGGCAGATACGCAGTATTTT. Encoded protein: CASSSGLARADTQYF.

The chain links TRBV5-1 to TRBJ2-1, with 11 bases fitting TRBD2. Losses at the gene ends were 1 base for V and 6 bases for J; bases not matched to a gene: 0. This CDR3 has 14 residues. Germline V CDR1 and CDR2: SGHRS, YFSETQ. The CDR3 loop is CASSLTSGSNEQFF. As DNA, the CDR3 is TGCGCCAGCAGCTTGACTAGCGGGAGCAATGAGCAGTTCTTC.

The CDR3 loop reads CASSIGPGTENIQYF. CDR3 nucleotides: TGTGCCAGCAGCATCGGCCCCGGGACAGAAAACATTCAGTACTTC. V is TRBV5-4 and J is TRBJ2-4; 7 positions agree with TRBD1. The V gene's germline CDR1 is SGHNT and CDR2 YYREEE (reference sequence). The J segment lost 5 bases and the V segment lost 4 bases, leaving 9 bases of the junction unmatched. The CDR3 totals 15 residues.

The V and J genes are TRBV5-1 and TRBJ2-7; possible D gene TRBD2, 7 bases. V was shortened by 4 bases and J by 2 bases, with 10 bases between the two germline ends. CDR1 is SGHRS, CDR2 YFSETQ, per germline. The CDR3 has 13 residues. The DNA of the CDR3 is TGCGCCAGCAGCCAAGGGGGGGCCTACGAGCAGTACTTC. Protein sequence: CASSQGGAYEQYF. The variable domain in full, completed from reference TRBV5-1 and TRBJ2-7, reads KAGVTQTPRYLIKTRGQQVTLSCSPISGHRSVSWYQQTPGQGLQFLFEYFSETQRNKGNFPGRFSGRQFSNSRSEMNVSTLELGDSALYLCASSQGGAYEQYFGPGTRLTVT.

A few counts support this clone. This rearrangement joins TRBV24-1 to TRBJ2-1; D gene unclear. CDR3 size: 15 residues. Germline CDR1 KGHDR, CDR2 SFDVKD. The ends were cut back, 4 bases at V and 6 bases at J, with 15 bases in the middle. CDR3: CATSDWARPTNEQFF. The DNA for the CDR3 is TGTGCCACCAGTGACTGGGCTCGGCCCACCAATGAGCAGTTCTTC.

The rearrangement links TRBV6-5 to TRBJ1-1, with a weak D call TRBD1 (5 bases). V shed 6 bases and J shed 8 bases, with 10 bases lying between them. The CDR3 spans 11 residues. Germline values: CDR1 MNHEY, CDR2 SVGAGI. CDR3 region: CASRRGPEAFF. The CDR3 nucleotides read TGTGCCAGCAGAAGGGGCCCAGAAGCTTTCTTT.

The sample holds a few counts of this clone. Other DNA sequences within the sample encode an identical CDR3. Here the CDR3 DNA reads TGTGCCAGCCGCGGGGGAACTGAAGCTTTCTTT. As protein: CASRGGTEAFF. V is TRBV3-1 (or the pseudogene TRBV3-2) and J is TRBJ1-1, with a possible D match to TRBD1 (5 bases). V dropped 8 bases and J dropped 5 bases, with 9 bases sitting between them. This CDR3 has 11 residues. CDR1 is LGHDT and CDR2 is YNNKEL in the germline V gene (reference sequence).